This is a list of T cell receptor beta chains from one sample in a study of Ad26.COV2.S vaccination and SARS-CoV-2 variants. The method was immunoSEQ multiplex PCR; TCRdb's version includes in-frame clones alone and lacks a portion of them. In the table there are some 500,000 clones, roughly nine tenths of which are singletons. The sample was peripheral blood, taken in a trial of Ad26.COV2.S vaccine versus placebo. Every receptor here comes from a person between 18 and 65 years old who received the Ad26.COV2.S COVID-19 vaccine or a placebo. CDR3s include the opening cysteine and the closing phenylalanine or tryptophan. A D gene is named only where the DNA matches it firmly. Clone size is given for some rows only: seen once, a few or many times, or a class if the clone is expanded.

TRBV6-5,13,few,-,TRBJ2-1,CASSYAPVAEQFF,TGTGCCAGCAGTTACGCACCGGTTGCGGAGCAGTTCTTC
TRBV5-4,17,few,TRBD2,TRBJ2-1,CASSFFAPSGHYNEQFF,TGTGCCAGCAGCTTCTTTGCTCCTAGCGGGCATTACAATGAGCAGTTCTTC
TRBV7-3,18,-,-,TRBJ2-2,CASSSRPIRVANTGELFF,TGTGCCAGCAGCTCACGACCAATCAGGGTAGCGAACACCGGGGAGCTGTTTTTT
TRBV19,16,-,-,TRBJ1-5,CASSDPTVYSNQPQHF,TGTGCCAGTAGTGACCCGACGGTTTATAGCAATCAGCCCCAGCATTTT
TRBV5-4,14,-,-,TRBJ2-3,CASSSGLLGDTQYF,TGTGCCAGCAGCTCCGGACTATTGGGGGATACGCAGTATTTT
TRBV14,13,-,-,TRBJ2-7,CASSQGHLYEQYF,TGTGCCAGCAGCCAAGGCCACTTATACGAGCAGTACTTC
TRBV5-1,15,-,-,TRBJ2-6,CASHFLESGANVLTF,TGCGCCAGCCATTTTTTGGAGTCTGGGGCCAACGTCCTGACTTTC
TRBV10-3,14,-,TRBD2,TRBJ2-4,CAISPTSFGNIQYF,TGTGCCATCAGTCCGACTAGCTTCGGGAACATTCAGTACTTC
TRBV27,14,-,TRBD1,TRBJ2-5,CASSRPGQQETQYF,TGTGCCAGCAGTCGCCCGGGACAGCAAGAGACCCAGTACTTC
TRBV7-3,13,-,-,TRBJ1-1,CASSLRGNTEAFF,TGTGCCAGCAGCTTAAGAGGGAACACTGAAGCTTTCTTT
TRBV6-2/TRBV6-3,15,-,-,TRBJ1-1,CASSYTERMNTEAFF,TGTGCCAGCAGTTACACAGAAAGGATGAACACTGAAGCTTTCTTT
TRBV9,14,-,-,TRBJ1-1,CASSASQGNTEAFF,TGTGCCAGCAGCGCATCACAGGGGAACACTGAAGCTTTCTTT
TRBV4-1,16,few,TRBD2,TRBJ2-1,CASSATGTSGHRRPFF,TGCGCCAGCAGCGCCACCGGGACTAGCGGTCACCGGCGGCCGTTCTTC
TRBV3-1/TRBV3-2,12,-,-,TRBJ1-1,CASSQALTEAFF,TGTGCCAGCAGCCAAGCCTTAACTGAAGCTTTCTTT
TRBV18,17,-,-,TRBJ2-4,CASSPSLGQGAKNIQYF,TGTGCCAGCTCACCCAGCCTTGGGCAGGGAGCCAAAAACATTCAGTACTTC
TRBV4-2,18,-,-,TRBJ2-1,CASSPRLGGLDVWGEQFF,TGTGCCAGCAGCCCCAGGTTAGGAGGCCTGGACGTCTGGGGGGAGCAGTTCTTC
TRBV4-3,15,-,-,TRBJ1-6,CASSQDGQNNSPLHF,TGCGCCAGCAGCCAAGATGGGCAGAATAATTCACCCCTCCACTTT
TRBV2,12,once,TRBD2,TRBJ2-1,CATGTSGSAWFF,TGTGCCACCGGGACTAGCGGGAGTGCTTGGTTCTTC
TRBV6-2/TRBV6-3,15,-,-,TRBJ1-5,CASSYSPWSNQPQHF,TGTGCCAGCAGTTACTCGCCGTGGAGCAATCAGCCCCAGCATTTT
TRBV19,15,-,-,TRBJ1-2,CASSQARGSEYGYTF,TGTGCCAGTAGTCAGGCCCGGGGTTCAGAGTATGGCTACACCTTC
TRBV4-3,14,-,-,TRBJ2-5,CASSQRTAQETQYF,TGCGCCAGCAGCCAAAGGACAGCGCAAGAGACCCAGTACTTC
TRBV7-2,16,few,TRBD2,TRBJ2-3,CASSLQLAGGADTQYF,TGTGCCAGCAGCCTACAGCTAGCGGGAGGGGCCGATACGCAGTATTTT
TRBV11-3,15,-,-,TRBJ2-5,CASSFQSRGKETQYF,TGTGCCAGCAGCTTTCAATCCCGGGGGAAAGAGACCCAGTACTTC
TRBV7-9,19,few,TRBD2,TRBJ2-1,CASSLGIAGGPPSYNEQFF,TGTGCCAGCAGCTTGGGTATAGCGGGAGGGCCACCGTCCTACAATGAGCAGTTCTTC
TRBV5-5,13,-,-,TRBJ1-5,CASSNQGPGAQHF,TGTGCCAGCAGTAACCAAGGGCCCGGAGCCCAGCATTTT
TRBV5-1,17,-,TRBD2,TRBJ2-7,CASSLALSSGVGNEQYF,TGCGCCAGCAGCTTGGCCTTATCTAGCGGGGTCGGTAACGAGCAGTACTTC
TRBV28,14,once,TRBD2,TRBJ2-3,CASTVPGRPDTQYF,TGTGCCAGCACCGTCCCCGGGAGGCCAGATACGCAGTATTTT
TRBV16,17,-,-,TRBJ2-4,CASSPLGRLSAKNIQYF,TGTGCCAGCAGCCCGCTGGGACGGCTTTCGGCCAAAAACATTCAGTACTTC
TRBV6-2/TRBV6-3,15,once,TRBD1,TRBJ1-1,CASSDHSTGLIGAFF,TGTGCCAGCAGTGATCACTCGACAGGGCTAATAGGAGCTTTCTTT
TRBV2,13,-,-,TRBJ1-2,CASSDQGLDGYTF,TGTGCCAGCAGTGATCAGGGATTGGATGGCTACACCTTC
TRBV6-5,15,-,-,TRBJ1-2,CASTPALGTSYGYTF,TGTGCCAGCACCCCCGCTCTGGGGACCTCTTATGGCTACACCTTC
TRBV6-2/TRBV6-3,13,-,-,TRBJ1-1,CASSYWVGTEAFF,TGTGCCAGCAGTTACTGGGTCGGCACTGAAGCTTTCTTT
TRBV24-1,15,-,TRBD1,TRBJ2-5,CATSDTRQGSETQYF,TGTGCCACCAGTGACACCAGACAGGGGTCAGAGACCCAGTACTTC
TRBV11-2,16,-,-,TRBJ1-5,CASSSGRTYSNQPQHF,TGTGCCAGCAGCTCGGGACGGACCTATAGCAATCAGCCCCAGCATTTT
TRBV19,14,-,-,TRBJ1-1,CASSTTGTNTEAFF,TGTGCCAGTAGTACGACAGGCACGAACACTGAAGCTTTCTTT
TRBV5-1,14,-,-,TRBJ1-2,CASRPQASNYGYTF,TGCGCCAGCAGGCCCCAGGCTTCTAACTATGGCTACACCTTC
TRBV5-1,13,-,TRBD2,TRBJ2-2,CASTYGRAGELFF,TGCGCCAGCACATACGGGAGGGCCGGGGAGCTGTTTTTT
TRBV20-1,10,-,-,TRBJ2-1,CSARVNEQFF,TGCAGTGCCAGAGTCAATGAGCAGTTCTTC
TRBV2,13,-,-,TRBJ2-3,CASLRGGTDTQYF,TGTGCCAGCCTTCGCGGGGGCACAGATACGCAGTATTTT
TRBV7-9,16,-,-,TRBJ1-2,CASNQAGGTSNYGYTF,TGTGCCAGCAACCAAGCCGGCGGCACGTCTAACTATGGCTACACCTTC